This T cell receptor (beta chain) was captured by sequencing in a study of control samples from healthy donors and cancer patients. Repertoires were generated with immunoSEQ multiplex PCR, while TCRdb's copy carries only in-frame clones and drops some. The data show roughly 28,000 clones, around 79% seen once. From germline, CDR1 is GTSNPN and CDR2 SVGIG (reference sequence). V lost 2 bases and J 0 bases, leaving 11 bases between the germline ends. This CDR3 region has 15 residues. The sample holds one count of this clone. The sample was PBMCs. The chain recombines TRBV30 with TRBJ1-5, with D hard to call. The sequence was collected from a man in his fifties or sixties with head and neck cancer. The CDR3 region has the DNA TGTGCCTGGAGTTACAGAACCTATAGCAATCAGCCCCAGCATTTT. It is translated as CAWSYRTYSNQPQHF.